Below are 21 T cell receptor beta chains sequenced from a single sample in a study of blood T cell repertoires in COVID-19. Only in-frame clones appear in the TCRdb table, and some are missing; sequencing was by immunoSEQ multiplex PCR. The sample records a few hundred thousand clones, 80% to 90% being singletons. The specimen was PBMCs or T cells enriched from blood (not recorded which). The receptors shown here come from a man aged 18 to 30 who had recovered from COVID-19.

The chain carries TRBV10-1 and TRBJ2-7; 11 bases fit TRBD1. Trimming took 6 bases from V and 6 from J; bases not matched to a gene: 7. Germline V gene lookup returns CDR1 WNHNN and CDR2 SYGVQD (reference sequence). The CDR3 consists of 14 residues. The CDR3 DNA reads as TGCGCCAGCAGCCCCGGGACAGGGGGGAGCGAGCAGTACTTC. Its protein is CASSPGTGGSEQYF.

The chain employs TRBV5-1 and TRBJ1-1; no clear D gene. Trimming left V 4 bases short and J 0 bases short, with 7 bases between. Per germline, CDR1 SGHRS and CDR2 YFSETQ. CDR3 length: 13 residues. The CDR3 DNA follows: TGCGCCAGCAGCCCCGGGGTGAACACTGAAGCTTTCTTT. This gives the protein CASSPGVNTEAFF.

The chain has TRBV6-1 and TRBJ1-4; possibly TRBD1 for D (5 bases). CDR3 size: 16 residues. The ends were cut back, 2 bases at V and 8 bases at J, with 18 bases in the middle. The germline CDR1 and CDR2 sequences are MNHNS and SASEGT. CDR3 sequence: CASSESHGGREEKLFF. In nucleotides, the CDR3 is TGTGCCAGCAGTGAATCGCATGGGGGACGGGAGGAAAAACTGTTTTTT.

V and J are TRBV4-2 and TRBJ1-6; 7 nucleotides align to TRBD1. This CDR3 has 15 residues. Per the germline V gene, CDR1 is LGHNA and CDR2 is YNFKEQ. The V gene end was trimmed by 0 bases and the J gene end by 9 bases; junction bases not matched to a gene: 5. CDR3 residues: CASSQDRQGGSPLHF. As DNA, the CDR3 is TGTGCCAGCAGCCAAGATCGACAGGGTGGTTCACCCCTCCACTTT.

This clone was recorded a few times. The genes are TRBV20-1 and TRBJ2-7; no reliable D call. The germline V and J ends were trimmed by 7 bases and 5 bases, with 12 bases remaining between them. The CDR3 spans 11 residues. CDR1 is DFQATT and CDR2 is SNEGSKA in the germline V gene (reference sequence). The CDR3 nucleotides read TGCAGTGTTCCAGGTAGAAACGAGCAGTACTTC. Amino acids: CSVPGRNEQYF.

V gene TRBV19 combines with J gene TRBJ2-1; 9 bases agree with TRBD1. The germline V gene encodes CDR1 LNHDA and CDR2 SQIVND (reference sequence). The CDR3 has 16 amino acids. V gave up 5 bases and J gave up 5 bases; unmatched junction bases: 10. CDR3 sequence: CASSPHRDRVNNEQFF. The DNA for the CDR3 is TGTGCCAGTAGTCCGCACCGGGACAGGGTCAACAATGAGCAGTTCTTC.

This clone was seen only once. The gene calls are TRBV19 and TRBJ1-5; D is unclear. The CDR3 is 13 residues long. Germline V gives CDR1 LNHDA, CDR2 SQIVND (reference sequence). Trimming took off 4 bases at V and 4 bases at J, with 8 bases between the two ends. This CDR3 is CASSKRGNQPQHF. The CDR3 DNA follows: TGTGCCAGTAGTAAACGGGGAAATCAGCCCCAGCATTTT.

The V and J genes are TRBV11-3 and TRBJ2-1; 7 nucleotides agree with TRBD1. Germline CDR1 reads SGHNT; CDR2 reads YENEEA. CDR3 length: 14 amino acids. Germline trimming cut 4 bases from V and 4 bases from J; bases unmatched to any gene: 4. CDR3 in amino acids: CASSSGQAYNEQFF. CDR3 nucleotide sequence: TGTGCCAGCAGCTCAGGACAGGCTTACAATGAGCAGTTCTTC.

This clone came up a few times. The rearrangement uses TRBV12-3 or TRBV12-4 and TRBJ1-3; D may be TRBD1 (6 bases). The ends were cut back, 6 bases at V and 7 bases at J, with 13 bases in the middle. CDR3 length: 13 residues. CDR3 residues: CASRQGQGNTIYF. CDR3 DNA sequence: TGTGCCAGCAGGCAGGGACAAGGGAACACCATATATTTT.

This CDR3 reads CASSEVTVLDEQYF. The CDR3 nucleotides are TGTGCCAGCAGTGAGGTGACAGTCTTGGACGAGCAGTACTTC. J is TRBJ2-7 and V is TRBV2; tentatively, D is TRBD1 (5 bases). V dropped 3 bases and J dropped 5 bases, with 14 bases sitting between them. The germline CDR1 and CDR2 sequences are SNHLY and FYNNEI. This CDR3 is 14 amino acids long.

The CDR3 nucleotides are TGTGCCTGGAGTGTCAAACGGAGCTACGAGCAGTACTTC. Its protein product is CAWSVKRSYEQYF. The chain uses TRBV30 and TRBJ2-7, with D hard to call. Germline V gene data show CDR1 as GTSNPN and CDR2 as SVGIG (reference sequence). The V end lost 0 bases, the J end lost 3 bases, and 9 bases lay between the germline ends. The CDR3 has 13 residues.

CDR3 nucleotides: TGTGCCAGCAGTCCGAACAGGGGAGGCCAGCCCCAGCATTTT. Translating gives CASSPNRGGQPQHF. This chain links TRBV27 with TRBJ1-5; 7 bases align to TRBD1. Germline CDR1 and CDR2: MNHEY and SMNVEV (reference sequence). The junction had 8 bases not matched to a gene; V was cut back by 5 bases and J by 7 bases. The CDR3 length is 14 residues.

CDR3 coding DNA: TGTGCCAGCAGTTACTCGGACAGGGTTTTGGGCGAGCAGTACTTC. This translates into CASSYSDRVLGEQYF. This chain uses TRBV6-5 with TRBJ2-7; TRBD1 matches at 8 bases. Germline CDR1 MNHEY, CDR2 SVGAGI. The CDR3 totals 15 residues. Trimming at V came to 0 bases and at J to 6 bases, leaving 7 bases not matched to a gene.

This chain uses TRBV28 with TRBJ1-5; D gene unclear. The CDR3 length is 17 residues. V was cut by 1 base and J by 2 bases, with 15 bases left in between. CDR1 and CDR2 (germline): MDHEN, SYDVKM. The CDR3 DNA follows: TGTGCCAGCAGTTTATCGGTTGTGGCGGCGGGCAATCAGCCCCAGCATTTT. As protein: CASSLSVVAAGNQPQHF.

The rearrangement uses TRBV7-9 and TRBJ2-2; 7 bases are a match to TRBD2. This CDR3 has 15 amino acids. Unmatched junction bases numbered 5, after V lost 6 bases and J lost 1 base. In germline, CDR1 is SEHNR, CDR2 FQNEAQ (reference sequence). The CDR3 nucleotides read TGTGCCAGCAGTTTCAGCGGGAAGAACACCGGGGAGCTGTTTTTT. Protein: CASSFSGKNTGELFF.

This chain links TRBV15 with TRBJ2-3; tentatively, D is TRBD2 (6 bases). V shed 0 bases and J shed 3 bases, with 7 bases lying between them. The CDR3 loop spans 14 amino acids. Germline CDR1 is LNHNV and CDR2 is YYDKDF (reference sequence). This chain's CDR3 is CATSRDAGTDTQYF. CDR3 DNA: TGTGCCACCAGCAGAGACGCGGGAACAGATACGCAGTATTTT.

This clone was counted a few times. The chain couples TRBV7-9 to TRBJ1-1; TRBD1 is a possible D gene (5 bases). CDR3 length: 13 amino acids. Per germline, CDR1 SEHNR and CDR2 FQNEAQ (reference sequence). Trimming stripped 2 bases from V and 6 bases from J, with 10 bases between. The DNA of the CDR3 is TGTGCCAGCAGCTTAAGCACAGGAGCTGAAGCTTTCTTT. This gives the protein CASSLSTGAEAFF.

This CDR3 reads CASSPRQGSTYEQYF. For the CDR3, the DNA is TGCGCCAGCAGCCCACGACAGGGGAGCACCTACGAGCAGTACTTC. This chain joins TRBV5-1 and TRBJ2-7; 8 bases are shared with TRBD1. With 4 bases clipped from V and 2 bases from J, the junction kept 8 bases outside the gene matches. The CDR3 is 15 residues long. From germline, CDR1 is SGHRS and CDR2 YFSETQ.

The rearrangement links TRBV7-6 to TRBJ2-1; tentative D call: TRBD1 (5 bases). The germline V gene has CDR1 SGHVS and CDR2 FNYEAQ. V was cut by 4 bases and J by 11 bases, with 18 bases left in between. This CDR3 comprises 14 residues. This CDR3 is CASSSLTIRDKQFF. The CDR3 nucleotides read TGTGCCAGCAGCTCCCTTACCATCAGGGATAAGCAGTTCTTC.

The gene calls are TRBV7-2 and TRBJ1-5, with no clear D. Trimming took off 2 bases at V and 0 bases at J, with 8 bases between the two ends. CDR3 length equals 15 residues. From germline, CDR1 is SGHTA and CDR2 FQGNSA. CDR3 nucleotide sequence: TGTGCCAGCAGCTTAACGTACAGTAGCAATCAGCCCCAGCATTTT. It encodes CASSLTYSSNQPQHF.

The chain recombines TRBV6-2 or TRBV6-3 with TRBJ2-7, with D maybe TRBD1 (5 bases). Trimming took off 0 bases at V and 6 bases at J, with 18 bases between the two ends. This CDR3 is built from 16 residues. The germline CDR1 and CDR2 sequences are MNHEY and SVGEGT. CDR3 sequence reads: CASSYSLGRVTAEQYF. CDR3 nucleotide sequence: TGTGCCAGCAGTTACTCCTTGGGCAGGGTAACTGCCGAGCAGTACTTC.